Below, 25 T cell receptor beta chains from the same sample are listed, as sequenced in a study of Ad26.COV2.S vaccination and SARS-CoV-2 variants. The treatment was: about 20 received Ad26.COV2.S at low or high dose, single or two shots; a few received placebo; per-sample allocation not given. Samples were taken on day 63 after the first vaccine or placebo injection. TCRdb's table, derived via immunoSEQ multiplex PCR, lists solely in-frame clones and lacks some. Counted here are some 270,000 clones, 87% occurring once; the ten biggest clones make up less than 3.5%. Specimen: peripheral blood, collected in a trial of Ad26.COV2.S vaccine versus placebo. The source of these receptors is a person aged 18-65 years who received the Ad26.COV2.S COVID-19 vaccine or a placebo.

The gene calls are TRBV7-3 and TRBJ2-7; 8 bases agree with TRBD2. The CDR3 has 16 residues. Losses at the gene ends were 5 bases for V and 6 bases for J; bases not matched to a gene: 15. The germline CDR1 and CDR2 sequences are SGHTA and FQGTGA. CDR3 residues: CASSAFGGASSSEQYF. In nucleotides, the CDR3 is TGTGCCAGCAGCGCTTTCGGGGGGGCTTCCTCATCCGAGCAGTACTTC.

This chain connects TRBV5-4 to TRBJ2-3, with D tentatively TRBD1 or TRBD2 (5 bases each). This CDR3 has 17 amino acids. Germline V gene sequence: CDR1 SGHNT, CDR2 YYREEE (reference sequence). Trimming removed 0 bases at V and 2 bases at J, with 16 bases between. The CDR3 protein is CASSLGGNGPITDTQYF. CDR3 sequence (DNA): TGTGCCAGCAGCTTGGGGGGGAATGGACCCATCACAGATACGCAGTATTTT. Using reference TRBV5-4 and TRBJ2-3 for the parts outside the CDR3, the full variable domain is ETGVTQSPTHLIKTRGQQVTLRCSSQSGHNTVSWYQQALGQGPQFIFQYYREEENGRGNFPPRFSGLQFPNYSSELNVNALELDDSALYLCASSLGGNGPITDTQYFGPGTRLTVL.

This clone was seen just once. The V and J genes are TRBV9 and TRBJ2-1; 10 bases align to TRBD2. V was clipped by 0 bases and J by 7 bases; unmatched bases: 7. The germline V gene has CDR1 SGDLS and CDR2 YYNGEE. CDR3 length: 16 residues. The CDR3 reads CASSVVGSGGANEQFF. The CDR3 DNA reads as TGTGCCAGCAGCGTAGTAGGAAGCGGGGGGGCTAATGAGCAGTTCTTC.

V gene TRBV7-3 combines with J gene TRBJ2-3; TRBD2 matches at 16 bases. J gave up 7 bases and V 5 bases, and 12 bases lay outside the gene matches. Germline CDR1 is SGHTA and CDR2 is FQGTGA. The CDR3 length is 18 residues. The CDR3 coding sequence is TGTGCCAGCAGCCTAAAATCGGGACTAGCGGGAGGGCCATATACGCAGTATTTT. Residues: CASSLKSGLAGGPYTQYF.

The chain joins TRBV21-1 to TRBJ2-1; the DNA was not compared with TRBD1, the D call given in the table. TRBV21-1 constitutes a pseudogene. This CDR3 comprises 14 residues. In nucleotides, the CDR3 is TGTGCCAGCAGCAAATTGAGCAGGAACAATGAGCAGTTCTTC. The encoded protein is CASSKLSRNNEQFF.

The CDR3 nucleotides read TGTGCCAGCAGCGGGACAGGGAGGTCCTACGAGCAGTACTTC. Translation: CASSGTGRSYEQYF. The chain links TRBV5-4 to TRBJ2-7, with 9 bases identical to TRBD1. The CDR3 loop spans 14 amino acids. CDR1 and CDR2 from the germline V gene are SGHNT and YYREEE (reference sequence). The V gene end was trimmed by 4 bases and the J gene end by 1 base; junction bases not matched to a gene: 3.

The chain employs TRBV24-1 and TRBJ1-2, with a weak D call TRBD1 (5 bases). In germline, CDR1 is KGHDR, CDR2 SFDVKD. Trimming cost V 4 bases and J 5 bases, with 16 bases left between them. The CDR3 has 15 amino acids. In nucleotides, the CDR3 is TGTGCCACCAGTGACCCGGGACCAGATATTTATGGCTACACCTTC. Its protein is CATSDPGPDIYGYTF.

The sample holds one count of this clone. The identical CDR3 is also encoded by other nucleotide sequences in the sample. The CDR3 coding sequence is TGTGCCAGCAGTTTTGGGACAGATACGCAGTATTTT. Its protein is CASSFGTDTQYF. J is TRBJ2-3 and V is TRBV12-3 or TRBV12-4; D unclear. The CDR3 totals 12 residues. The V end lost 3 bases, the J end lost 3 bases, and 4 bases lay between the germline ends.

V and J are TRBV27 and TRBJ1-1; D unresolved. This CDR3 has 15 residues. Germline V lookup: CDR1 MNHEY, CDR2 SMNVEV (reference sequence). V was pared by 3 bases and J by 1 base, with 12 bases between. CDR3 in DNA: TGTGCCAGCAGTTTCAGATTTACCAGGAACACTGAAGCTTTCTTT. Translation gives CASSFRFTRNTEAFF.

The V and J genes are TRBV6-5 and TRBJ2-1; possible D gene TRBD1, 5 bases. The CDR3 consists of 12 residues. Trimming removed 4 bases from V and 10 bases from J, with 11 bases in between. Germline V gives CDR1 MNHEY, CDR2 SVGAGI. CDR3 sequence (DNA): TGTGCCAGCAGTTCAGGGTTGCGGGAGCAGTTCTTC. Translation: CASSSGLREQFF.

The V call is TRBV19, the J call TRBJ2-7, with D perhaps matching TRBD2 (5 bases). CDR3 length: 18 residues. V was pared by 3 bases and J by 4 bases, with 25 bases between. Germline-derived CDR1 and CDR2 are LNHDA and SQIVND (reference sequence). CDR3: CASSISSGWSRPTYEQYF. The CDR3 nucleotides read TGTGCCAGTAGTATTTCGTCGGGGTGGAGCAGACCAACGTACGAGCAGTACTTC.

This chain uses TRBV30 with TRBJ2-3; 12 bases align to TRBD2. Germline lookup yields CDR1 GTSNPN and CDR2 SVGIG (reference sequence). The CDR3 consists of 16 residues. V was clipped by 1 base and J by 3 bases; unmatched bases: 5. The CDR3 DNA reads TGTGCCTGGAGTGGCCCTAGCGGGGGGGCGACAGATACGCAGTATTTT. The encoded protein is CAWSGPSGGATDTQYF.

The chain uses TRBV19 and TRBJ2-2; D is ambiguous. The CDR3 covers 17 residues. Germline values: CDR1 LNHDA, CDR2 SQIVND (reference sequence). Trimming pared 7 bases from V and 0 bases from J, leaving 18 bases between. CDR3 sequence (DNA): TGTGCCAGTACCCTTGGACCTCTTGGTCCGAACACCGGGGAGCTGTTTTTT. It specifies CASTLGPLGPNTGELFF. Variable domain in full (rest from reference TRBV19 and TRBJ2-2): DGGITQSPKYLFRKEGQNVTLSCEQNLNHDAMYWYRQDPGQGLRLIYYSQIVNDFQKGDIAEGYSVSREKKESFPLTVTSAQKNPTAFYLCASTLGPLGPNTGELFFGEGSRLTVL.

Note on this clone: This sample includes further DNA sequences coding for the same CDR3. The chain employs TRBV5-1 and TRBJ2-2; 7 bases map to TRBD2. Losses at the gene ends were 0 bases for V and 5 bases for J; bases not matched to a gene: 4. CDR3 length: 15 amino acids. Germline V lookup: CDR1 SGHRS, CDR2 YFSETQ. The CDR3 loop reads CASSLGAGSTGELFF. In nucleotides, the CDR3 is TGCGCCAGCAGCTTGGGAGCGGGAAGTACCGGGGAGCTGTTTTTT.

The chain uses TRBV4-3 and TRBJ2-1, with D possibly being TRBD2 (5 bases). Trimming left V 0 bases short and J 5 bases short, with 20 bases between. From germline, CDR1 is LGHNA and CDR2 YSLEER. The CDR3 has 18 amino acids. The CDR3: CASSQDRFVGDPHNEQFF. CDR3 bases: TGCGCCAGCAGCCAAGATAGGTTCGTGGGAGACCCCCACAATGAGCAGTTCTTC.

This clone was counted once. The gene calls are TRBV9 and TRBJ2-1; tentatively, D is TRBD2 (5 bases). This CDR3 spans 10 amino acids. V lost 4 bases and J lost 15, with 11 bases in between. Germline CDR1 reads SGDLS; CDR2 reads YYNGEE. CDR3 protein: CASSPEGTFF. The CDR3 nucleotides are TGTGCCAGCAGCCCCGAGGGAACGTTCTTC.

The chain carries TRBV7-9 and TRBJ1-1; unclear D gene. V shed 0 bases and J shed 7 bases, with 9 bases lying between them. The CDR3 runs 13 residues. Germline CDR1 is SEHNR and CDR2 is FQNEAQ (reference sequence). The CDR3, as DNA: TGTGCCAGCAGCTTAGCCGGGCAACATGAAGCTTTCTTT. Its translation: CASSLAGQHEAFF.

The chain links TRBV6-1 to TRBJ2-1; D might be TRBD2 (6 bases). The CDR3 loop spans 15 amino acids. The V gene lost 1 base and the J gene lost 4 bases, with 11 bases spanning the gap. CDR1 is MNHNS and CDR2 is SASEGT in the germline V gene. Written as DNA, the CDR3 is TGTGCCAGCAGTGAAGGAGGACTACCGTACAATGAGCAGTTCTTC. This encodes CASSEGGLPYNEQFF.

The rearrangement links TRBV7-4 to TRBJ2-3; D unclear. Trimming shortened V by 0 bases and J by 0 bases, and 10 bases separated the two germline ends. CDR3 size: 16 residues. The germline V gene has CDR1 SGHVT and CDR2 SQSDAQ. The CDR3, as DNA: TGTGCCAGCAGCTTAGCTCTCCAAGCTAGCACAGATACGCAGTATTTT. This sequence encodes CASSLALQASTDTQYF.

This clone showed up just once. This sequence joins TRBV6-5 and TRBJ1-5; D is possibly TRBD1 (6 bases). CDR1 and CDR2 (germline): MNHEY, SVGAGI. CDR3 length: 13 residues. V was clipped by 6 bases and J by 6 bases, with 12 bases between them. Written as DNA, the CDR3 is TGTGCCAGCAGCCGGGACATTTTTCAGCCCCAGCATTTT. Its protein is CASSRDIFQPQHF.

Comment on this clone: Other DNA sequences in this sample translate to the same CDR3. The chain recombines TRBV6-5 with TRBJ1-5, with D perhaps matching TRBD1 (5 bases). Germline V CDR1 and CDR2: MNHEY, SVGAGI. The V end was cut by 5 bases, the J end by 2 bases, with 10 bases between. The CDR3 totals 14 residues. CDR3 DNA: TGTGCCAGCAGTCCCACAGGAGGCAATCAGCCCCAGCATTTT. The encoded protein is CASSPTGGNQPQHF.

The rearrangement links TRBV5-1 to TRBJ2-1; TRBD2 agrees at 7 bases. The CDR3 covers 19 residues. Germline trimming cut 0 bases from V and 2 bases from J; bases unmatched to any gene: 14. Germline CDR1 is SGHRS and CDR2 is YFSETQ. CDR3 bases: TGCGCCAGCAGCTTGGCCGGCGCTAGCGGTAGCAGCACCTACAATGAGCAGTTCTTC. Amino acid sequence: CASSLAGASGSSTYNEQFF.

This CDR3 reads CASSSLAGGRQDTQYF. CDR3 DNA sequence: TGTGCCAGCAGTTCATTAGCGGGAGGGCGGCAGGATACGCAGTATTTT. The rearrangement uses TRBV27 and TRBJ2-3, with TRBD2 matching 11 bases. V lost 4 bases to trimming and J lost 6 bases; unmatched junction nucleotides: 9. The CDR3 covers 16 residues. Germline-derived CDR1 and CDR2 are MNHEY and SMNVEV (reference sequence).

This chain joins TRBV3-1 (or the pseudogene TRBV3-2) and TRBJ2-7; D gene uncertain. Germline CDR1 LGHDT, CDR2 YNNKEL (reference sequence). V was trimmed by 1 base and J by 9 bases, leaving 7 bases between them. The CDR3 length is 11 residues. The CDR3 sequence: CASSQGKRQYF. CDR3 sequence (DNA): TGTGCCAGCAGCCAAGGGAAACGGCAGTACTTC.

This chain connects TRBV4-1 to TRBJ1-6; D is undetermined. The CDR3 loop spans 15 amino acids. The germline CDR1 and CDR2 sequences are MGHRA and YSYEKL. Trimming left V 0 bases short and J 9 bases short, with 12 bases between. As DNA, the CDR3 is TGCGCCAGCAGCCAAGAACCCGGGTACGGTTCACCCCTCCACTTT. It specifies CASSQEPGYGSPLHF.